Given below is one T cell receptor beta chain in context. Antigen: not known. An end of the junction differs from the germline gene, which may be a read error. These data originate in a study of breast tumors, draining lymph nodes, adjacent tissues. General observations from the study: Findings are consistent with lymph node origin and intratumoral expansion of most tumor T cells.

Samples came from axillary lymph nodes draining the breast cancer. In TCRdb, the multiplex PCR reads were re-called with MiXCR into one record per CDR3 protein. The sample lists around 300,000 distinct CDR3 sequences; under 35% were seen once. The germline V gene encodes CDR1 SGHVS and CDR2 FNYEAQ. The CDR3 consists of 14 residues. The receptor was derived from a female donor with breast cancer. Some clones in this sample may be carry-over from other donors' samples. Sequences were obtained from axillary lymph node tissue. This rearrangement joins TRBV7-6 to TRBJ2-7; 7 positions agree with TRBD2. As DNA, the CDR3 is TGCGCCAGCAGCTACAGCAGGAGCGGGATGGAGCAGTACTTC. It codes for CASSYSRSGMEQYF. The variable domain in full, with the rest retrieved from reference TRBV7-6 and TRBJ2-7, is GAGVSQSPRYKVTKRGQDVALRCDPISGHVSLYWYRQALGQGPEFLTYFNYEAQQDKSGLPNDRFSAERPEGSISTLTIQRTEQRDSAMYRCASSYSRSGMEQYFGPGTRLTVT.